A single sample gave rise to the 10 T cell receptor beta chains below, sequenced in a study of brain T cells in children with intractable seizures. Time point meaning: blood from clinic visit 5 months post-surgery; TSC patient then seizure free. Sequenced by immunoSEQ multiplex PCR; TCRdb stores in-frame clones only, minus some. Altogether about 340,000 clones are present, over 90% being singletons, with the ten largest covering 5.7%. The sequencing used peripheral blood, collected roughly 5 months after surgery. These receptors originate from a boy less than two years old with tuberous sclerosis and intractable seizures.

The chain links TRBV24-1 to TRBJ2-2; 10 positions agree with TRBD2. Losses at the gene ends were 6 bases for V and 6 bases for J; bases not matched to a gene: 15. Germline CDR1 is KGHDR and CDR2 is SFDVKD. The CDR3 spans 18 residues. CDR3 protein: CATSPGLLAGVSPGELFF. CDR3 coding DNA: TGTGCCACCAGTCCGGGGTTGCTAGCGGGAGTTTCCCCCGGGGAGCTGTTTTTT.

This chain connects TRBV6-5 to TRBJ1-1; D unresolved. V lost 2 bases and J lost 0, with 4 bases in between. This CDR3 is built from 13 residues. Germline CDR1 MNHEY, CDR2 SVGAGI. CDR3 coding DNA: TGTGCCAGCAGTTACGAGGTGAACACTGAAGCTTTCTTT. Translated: CASSYEVNTEAFF.

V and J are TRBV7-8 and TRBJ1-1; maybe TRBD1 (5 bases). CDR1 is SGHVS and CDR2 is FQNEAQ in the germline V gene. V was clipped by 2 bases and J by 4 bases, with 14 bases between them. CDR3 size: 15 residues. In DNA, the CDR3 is TGTGCCAGCAGCTTACACCCGCAGGGAGGCACTGAAGCTTTCTTT. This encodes CASSLHPQGGTEAFF.

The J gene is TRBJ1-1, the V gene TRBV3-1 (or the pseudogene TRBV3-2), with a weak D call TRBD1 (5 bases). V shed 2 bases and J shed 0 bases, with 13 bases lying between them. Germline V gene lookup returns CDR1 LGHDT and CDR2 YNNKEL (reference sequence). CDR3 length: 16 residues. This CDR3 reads CASSQQGRDLNTEAFF. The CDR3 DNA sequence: TGTGCCAGCAGCCAACAGGGTAGGGATCTGAACACTGAAGCTTTCTTT.

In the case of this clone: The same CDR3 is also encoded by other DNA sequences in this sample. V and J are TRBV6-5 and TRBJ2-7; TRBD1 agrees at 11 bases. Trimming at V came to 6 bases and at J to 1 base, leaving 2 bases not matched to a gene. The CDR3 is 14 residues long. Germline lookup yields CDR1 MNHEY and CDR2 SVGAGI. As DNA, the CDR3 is TGTGCCAGCAGGGGGACAGGGGGATCCTACGAGCAGTACTTC. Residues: CASRGTGGSYEQYF.

CDR3 sequence (DNA): TGCGCCAGCAGCTTATTGCAGGGATTCGAGAATTCACCCCTCCACTTT. It specifies CASSLLQGFENSPLHF. This rearrangement joins TRBV5-1 to TRBJ1-6; a weak D match, TRBD1 (5 bases). The CDR3 covers 16 residues. Germline V gene sequence: CDR1 SGHRS, CDR2 YFSETQ. V shed 2 bases and J shed 7 bases, with 16 bases lying between them.

CDR3 sequence: CASSRTGIQETQYF. The CDR3 bases are TGTGCCAGCAGCAGGACAGGGATCCAAGAGACCCAGTACTTC. The chain recombines TRBV7-8 with TRBJ2-5; 8 bases are a match to TRBD1. With V trimmed by 5 bases and J by 1 base, 3 bases remained unmatched. CDR3 length equals 14 residues. Germline values: CDR1 SGHVS, CDR2 FQNEAQ. Variable domain in full (rest from reference TRBV7-8 and TRBJ2-5): GAGVSQSPRYKVAKRGQDVALRCDPISGHVSLFWYQQALGQGPEFLTYFQNEAQLDKSGLPSDRFFAERPEGSVSTLKIQRTQQEDSAVYLCASSRTGIQETQYFGPGTRLLVL.

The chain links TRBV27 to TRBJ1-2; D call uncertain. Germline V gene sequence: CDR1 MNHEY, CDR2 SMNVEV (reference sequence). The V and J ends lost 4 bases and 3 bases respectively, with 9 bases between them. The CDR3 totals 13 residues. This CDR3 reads CASSSDTDYGYTF. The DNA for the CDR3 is TGTGCCAGCAGTTCTGACACGGACTATGGCTACACCTTC.

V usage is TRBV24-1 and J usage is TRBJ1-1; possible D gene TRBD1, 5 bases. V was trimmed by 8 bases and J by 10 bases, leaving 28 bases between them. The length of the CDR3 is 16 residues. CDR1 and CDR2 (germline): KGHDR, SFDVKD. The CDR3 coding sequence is TGTGCCACCATCCCCTTAGGGGAAGAAGGTAGGGTCGGAGCTTTCTTT. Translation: CATIPLGEEGRVGAFF.

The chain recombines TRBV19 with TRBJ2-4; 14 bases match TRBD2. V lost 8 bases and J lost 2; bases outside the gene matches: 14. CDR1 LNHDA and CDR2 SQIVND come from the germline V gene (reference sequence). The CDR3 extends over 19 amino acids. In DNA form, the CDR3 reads TGTGCCAGTTCAGTTCCTGGGACTAGCGGGAGTAAGTCCAAAAACATTCAGTACTTC. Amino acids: CASSVPGTSGSKSKNIQYF. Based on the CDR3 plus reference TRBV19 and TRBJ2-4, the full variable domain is DGGITQSPKYLFRKEGQNVTLSCEQNLNHDAMYWYRQDPGQGLRLIYYSQIVNDFQKGDIAEGYSVSREKKESFPLTVTSAQKNPTAFYLCASSVPGTSGSKSKNIQYFGAGTRLSVL.